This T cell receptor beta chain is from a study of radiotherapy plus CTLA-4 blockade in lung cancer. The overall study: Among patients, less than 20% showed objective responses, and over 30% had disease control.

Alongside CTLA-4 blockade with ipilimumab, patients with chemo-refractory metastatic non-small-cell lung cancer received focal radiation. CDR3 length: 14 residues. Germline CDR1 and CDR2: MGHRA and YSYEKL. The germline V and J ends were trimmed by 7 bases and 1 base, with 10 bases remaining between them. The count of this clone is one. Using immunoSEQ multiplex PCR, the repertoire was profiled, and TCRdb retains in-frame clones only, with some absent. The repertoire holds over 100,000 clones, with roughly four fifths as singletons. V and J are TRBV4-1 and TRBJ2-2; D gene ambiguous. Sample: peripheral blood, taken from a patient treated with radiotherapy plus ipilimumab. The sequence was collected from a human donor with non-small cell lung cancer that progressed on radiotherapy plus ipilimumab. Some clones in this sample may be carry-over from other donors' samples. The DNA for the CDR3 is TGCGCCAGCAACCGGACGGAGAACACCGGGGAGCTGTTTTTT. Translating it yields CASNRTENTGELFF.